One and the same sample provided the 20 T cell receptor beta chains below, sequenced in a study of blood T cell repertoires in COVID-19. TCRdb's table, derived via immunoSEQ multiplex PCR, lists solely in-frame clones and lacks some. This sample has fewer than 75,000 clones; around 87% occur once, and the top ten carry roughly 8.5%. What was sequenced was peripheral blood. The receptor set was obtained from a middle-aged man with active COVID-19.

The chain uses TRBV18 and TRBJ2-3; 13 bases align to TRBD2. Germline-derived CDR1 and CDR2 are KGHSH and LQKENI. This CDR3 region has 18 residues. J gave up 3 bases and V 1 base, and 7 bases lay outside the gene matches. CDR3 coding DNA: TGTGCCAGCTCACCACAATGGAGGGGACTAGCGGGGACAGATACGCAGTATTTT. This gives the protein CASSPQWRGLAGTDTQYF.

This clone was seen just once. The J gene is TRBJ2-7, the V gene TRBV7-9; 7 nucleotides line up with TRBD1. The length of the CDR3 is 13 residues. Trimming at V came to 5 bases and at J to 4 bases, leaving 5 bases not matched to a gene. CDR1 is SEHNR, CDR2 FQNEAQ, per germline (reference sequence). The CDR3 DNA is TGTGCCAGCAGCCCTGACAGGGATTACGAGCAGTACTTC. Translating gives CASSPDRDYEQYF. The variable domain in full, completed from reference TRBV7-9 and TRBJ2-7, reads DTGVSQNPRHKITKRGQNVTFRCDPISEHNRLYWYRQTLGQGPEFLTYFQNEAQLEKSRLLSDRFSAERPKGSFSTLEIQRTEQGDSAMYLCASSPDRDYEQYFGPGTRLTVT.

The chain carries TRBV25-1 and TRBJ1-1; 7 bases line up with TRBD1. Germline trimming cut 3 bases from V and 3 bases from J; bases unmatched to any gene: 7. Germline lookup yields CDR1 MGHDK and CDR2 SYGVNS. CDR3 length: 15 residues. Here the CDR3 reads CASSDPRGADTEAFF. DNA for the CDR3: TGTGCCAGCAGTGACCCCAGGGGGGCGGACACTGAAGCTTTCTTT.

This clone was detected a few times. The chain couples TRBV28 to TRBJ1-2, with D tentatively TRBD1 (5 bases). Trimming cost V 1 base and J 8 bases, with 17 bases left between them. The CDR3 spans 15 residues. Germline CDR1 reads MDHEN; CDR2 reads SYDVKM. The CDR3 DNA reads TGTGCCAGCAGTTTATCCCCAGGGATTGCCTGGGGCTACACCTTC. This translates into CASSLSPGIAWGYTF.

CDR3 region: CASSVRLAGGRSTDTQYF. DNA of the CDR3: TGTGCCAGCAGCGTTAGACTAGCGGGGGGCCGTAGCACAGATACGCAGTATTTT. The V call is TRBV9, the J call TRBJ2-3; the match to TRBD2 covers 13 bases. The ends lost 2 bases at V and 0 bases at J; junction bases unmatched: 6. Looked up from germline, CDR1 is SGDLS and CDR2 is YYNGEE. The CDR3 has 18 amino acids.

The chain couples TRBV27 to TRBJ2-5; 13 bases fit TRBD2. Germline loops: CDR1 MNHEY, CDR2 SMNVEV (reference sequence). CDR3 size: 19 residues. Trimming removed 2 bases from V and 5 bases from J; junction bases left unmatched: 14. CDR3 nucleotide sequence: TGTGCCAGCAGTTTAAACCCAACGACTAGCGGGAGGAACATGGAGACCCAGTACTTC. This gives the protein CASSLNPTTSGRNMETQYF.

V and J are TRBV5-1 and TRBJ2-3; D may be TRBD2 (6 bases). The CDR3 covers 13 residues. Trimming cost V 3 bases and J 1 base, with 6 bases left between them. CDR1 is SGHRS, CDR2 YFSETQ, per germline. In nucleotides, the CDR3 is TGCGCCAGCAGCTGGGGGGGCACAGATACGCAGTATTTT. Encoded protein: CASSWGGTDTQYF.

V and J are TRBV5-1 and TRBJ2-3; TRBD2 agrees at 10 bases. The V and J ends lost 0 bases and 2 bases, in that order; junction bases with no gene match: 3. CDR1 is SGHRS, CDR2 YFSETQ, per germline. The CDR3 has 16 amino acids. Here the CDR3 reads CASSLGLAGYTDTQYF. For the CDR3, the DNA is TGCGCCAGCAGCTTGGGACTAGCGGGTTACACAGATACGCAGTATTTT.

CDR3 in DNA: TGTGCCTGGACCAGACAGGGGTTCCGAATCTCTGGAAACACCATATATTTT. Encoded protein: CAWTRQGFRISGNTIYF. J is TRBJ1-3 and V is TRBV30, with 8 bases identical to TRBD1. Per the germline V gene, CDR1 is GTSNPN and CDR2 is SVGIG (reference sequence). The J segment lost 0 bases and the V segment lost 4 bases, leaving 11 bases of the junction unmatched. The CDR3 is 17 residues long.

The chain has TRBV7-3 and TRBJ2-5; tentatively, D is TRBD1 (6 bases). The CDR3 covers 13 residues. Germline V gene data show CDR1 as SGHTA and CDR2 as FQGTGA. The germline V and J ends were trimmed by 4 bases and 7 bases, with 13 bases remaining between them. The CDR3 here is CASSSSGVGTQYF. DNA of the CDR3: TGTGCCAGCAGCTCCTCAGGGGTGGGGACCCAGTACTTC. The complete variable domain, with remaining parts taken from reference TRBV7-3 and TRBJ2-5, reads GAGVSQTPSNKVTEKGKYVELRCDPISGHTALYWYRQSLGQGPEFLIYFQGTGAADDSGLPNDRFFAVRPEGSVSTLKIQRTERGDSAVYLCASSSSGVGTQYFGPGTRLLVL.

The chain uses TRBV13 and TRBJ1-4; 9 bases line up with TRBD1. This CDR3 is 14 amino acids long. Looked up from germline, CDR1 is PRHDT and CDR2 is FYEKMQ (reference sequence). V was pared by 5 bases and J by 7 bases, with 5 bases of the junction left unmatched. In DNA, the CDR3 is TGTGCCAGCAGCCTCGGACAGGGGCCTGAAAAACTGTTTTTT. It is translated as CASSLGQGPEKLFF.

The chain employs TRBV6-6 and TRBJ1-2; TRBD1 matches 7 bases. Germline CDR1 reads MNHNY; CDR2 reads SVGAGI (reference sequence). The CDR3 totals 14 residues. The V segment lost 5 bases and the J segment 0 bases; nucleotides outside the gene matches: 3. The CDR3 reads CASSQQGTNYGYTF. The CDR3, as DNA: TGTGCCAGCAGTCAACAGGGGACTAACTATGGCTACACCTTC.

As for this clone: One end of the junction varies from germline; a read error may be responsible. The V and J genes are TRBV7-7 and TRBJ2-5; D is possibly TRBD1 (5 bases). The germline V gene has CDR1 SSHAT and CDR2 FNYEAQ (reference sequence). The CDR3 contains 14 residues. CDR3 nucleotides: TGTGCTAGCAGCTTAAGTGGGGCCCAAGAGACCCAGTACTTC. Protein sequence: CASSLSGAQETQYF.

The chain has TRBV9 and TRBJ2-5; D perhaps matches TRBD2 (6 bases). CDR1 and CDR2 from the germline V gene are SGDLS and YYNGEE. This CDR3 region has 14 residues. Deletions cut 0 bases from V and 5 bases from J, with 11 bases between. CDR3 sequence: CASSVGGGEETQYF. The DNA of the CDR3 is TGTGCCAGCAGCGTAGGCGGCGGGGAGGAGACCCAGTACTTC.

The chain combines TRBV28 with TRBJ1-1; no definite D call. Germline CDR1 MDHEN, CDR2 SYDVKM. The CDR3 totals 11 residues. Trimming removed 4 bases from V and 4 bases from J, with 4 bases in between. The CDR3 reads CASSSTTEAFF. The CDR3 DNA reads as TGTGCCAGCAGTTCTACCACTGAAGCTTTCTTT.

This clone occurred once. The chain uses TRBV5-4 and TRBJ1-2; D uncertain. Trimming took 0 bases from V and 5 from J, leaving 14 bases between them. Germline V gene data show CDR1 as SGHNT and CDR2 as YYREEE (reference sequence). The CDR3 loop spans 15 amino acids. The CDR3 region has the DNA TGTGCCAGCAGCTTGGCCGCCGACATCGGATATGGCTACACCTTC. Translating it yields CASSLAADIGYGYTF.

V and J are TRBV6-2 or TRBV6-3 and TRBJ2-2; D may be TRBD2 (6 bases). Germline V gene data show CDR1 as MNHEY and CDR2 as SVGEGT. The CDR3 runs 16 residues. Trimming took off 2 bases at V and 4 bases at J, with 14 bases between the two ends. CDR3 bases: TGTGCCAGCAGTTACGGGGTTCGGGGGATCACCGGGGAGCTGTTTTTT. Amino acids: CASSYGVRGITGELFF.

The chain joins TRBV5-6 to TRBJ1-2; 8 nucleotides line up with TRBD1. V lost 4 bases and J lost 6; bases outside the gene matches: 5. The germline CDR1 and CDR2 sequences are SGHDT and YYEEEE. The CDR3 length is 13 residues. This CDR3 reads CASSGQGMDGYTF. In nucleotides, the CDR3 is TGTGCCAGCAGCGGACAGGGAATGGATGGCTACACCTTC.

The sample holds one count of this clone. V is TRBV28 and J is TRBJ2-1; TRBD1 agrees at 10 bases. The V gene end was trimmed by 11 bases and the J gene end by 9 bases; junction bases not matched to a gene: 13. The length of the CDR3 is 14 residues. Per the germline V gene, CDR1 is MDHEN and CDR2 is SYDVKM. CDR3 residues: CAASRQGARSEQFF. The CDR3 region has the DNA TGTGCCGCCAGTAGACAGGGGGCTAGGAGTGAGCAGTTCTTC.

V usage is TRBV4-2 and J usage is TRBJ2-7; weak D call: TRBD2 (6 bases). The V end lost 0 bases, the J end lost 2 bases, and 14 bases lay between the germline ends. CDR1 is LGHNA and CDR2 is YNFKEQ in the germline V gene. This CDR3 contains 16 residues. The CDR3 loop reads CASSQEGGQEAYEQYF. CDR3 bases: TGTGCCAGCAGCCAAGAGGGAGGCCAAGAGGCCTACGAGCAGTACTTC.